This T cell receptor (beta chain) comes out of a study of T cells in Graves' hyperthyroidism and ophthalmopathy. Germline V gene lookup returns CDR1 LNHDA and CDR2 SQIVND (reference sequence). The ends lost 5 bases at V and 6 bases at J; junction bases unmatched: 10. The CDR3 covers 16 residues. It was RNA transcripts that yielded the amplified TCR beta CDR3 regions. The HTBI primer set was used in a first-round RT-PCR of the TCR CDR3. TCRdb used MiXCR to reprocess the multiplex PCR reads, holding one entry per CDR3 protein. The sample holds around 300,000 distinct CDR3 sequences; approximately 21% are singletons and the top ten take 50% to 75%.

Sequencing input: blood. The sequence derives from a young man with Graves' ophthalmopathy. This chain links TRBV19 with TRBJ2-4, with 10 bases identical to TRBD1. DNA of the CDR3: TGTGCCAGTAGTCAGAGGACAGGGGGAGGTCCAAACATTCAGTACTTC. Residues: CASSQRTGGGPNIQYF.